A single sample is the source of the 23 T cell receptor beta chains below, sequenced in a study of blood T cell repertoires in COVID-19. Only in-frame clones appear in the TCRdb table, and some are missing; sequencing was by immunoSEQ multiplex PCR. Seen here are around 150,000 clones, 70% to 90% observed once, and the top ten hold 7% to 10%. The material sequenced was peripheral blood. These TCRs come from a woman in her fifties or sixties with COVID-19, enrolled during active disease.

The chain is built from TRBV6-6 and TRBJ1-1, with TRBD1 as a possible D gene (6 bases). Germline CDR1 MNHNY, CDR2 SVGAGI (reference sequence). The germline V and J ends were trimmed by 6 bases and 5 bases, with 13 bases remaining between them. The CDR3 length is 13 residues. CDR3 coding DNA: TGTGCCAGCAGCGTTTTAGGGGGTACTGAAGCTTTCTTT. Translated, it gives CASSVLGGTEAFF.

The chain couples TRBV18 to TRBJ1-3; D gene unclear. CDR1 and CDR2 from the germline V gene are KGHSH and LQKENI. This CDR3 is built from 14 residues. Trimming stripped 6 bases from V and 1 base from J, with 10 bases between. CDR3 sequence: CASSDGVSGNTIYF. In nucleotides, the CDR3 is TGTGCCAGCTCGGACGGGGTTTCTGGAAACACCATATATTTT.

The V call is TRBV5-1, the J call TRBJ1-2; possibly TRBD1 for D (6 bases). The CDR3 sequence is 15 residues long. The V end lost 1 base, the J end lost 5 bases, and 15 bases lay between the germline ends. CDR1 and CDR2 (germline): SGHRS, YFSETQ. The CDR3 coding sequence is TGCGCCAGCAGCTTGTTGACAGGCGGATCATATGGCTACACCTTC. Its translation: CASSLLTGGSYGYTF.

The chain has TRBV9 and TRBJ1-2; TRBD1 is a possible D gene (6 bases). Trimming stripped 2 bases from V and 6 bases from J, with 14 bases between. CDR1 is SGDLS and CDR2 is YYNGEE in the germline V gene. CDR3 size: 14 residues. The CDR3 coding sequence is TGTGCCAGCAGCGTGGACAGCGGAGGTGATGGCTACACCTTC. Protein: CASSVDSGGDGYTF.

The CDR3 DNA sequence: TGTGCCAGCAGCCAAGGACAGCCTAGCAATCAGCCCCAGCATTTT. It specifies CASSQGQPSNQPQHF. The chain links TRBV3-1 (or the pseudogene TRBV3-2) to TRBJ1-5; weak D call: TRBD1 (5 bases). Germline V gives CDR1 LGHDT, CDR2 YNNKEL (reference sequence). Trimming shortened V by 1 base and J by 0 bases, and 7 bases separated the two germline ends. The CDR3 totals 15 residues.

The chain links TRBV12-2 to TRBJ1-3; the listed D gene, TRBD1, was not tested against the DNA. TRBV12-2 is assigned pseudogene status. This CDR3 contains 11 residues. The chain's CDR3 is CASRPINTIYF. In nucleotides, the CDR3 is TGTGCAAGTCGCCCCATAAACACCATATATTTT.

The CDR3 DNA reads as TGTGCCAGCAGCTCGGGACAACGGGCATATAATTCACCCCTCCACTTT. Its translation: CASSSGQRAYNSPLHF. The rearrangement joins TRBV11-1 to TRBJ1-6, with D possibly matching TRBD1 (6 bases). Germline assignment: CDR1 SGHAT and CDR2 FQDESV (reference sequence). Trimming removed 4 bases at V and 4 bases at J, with 14 bases between. There are 16 residues in the CDR3.

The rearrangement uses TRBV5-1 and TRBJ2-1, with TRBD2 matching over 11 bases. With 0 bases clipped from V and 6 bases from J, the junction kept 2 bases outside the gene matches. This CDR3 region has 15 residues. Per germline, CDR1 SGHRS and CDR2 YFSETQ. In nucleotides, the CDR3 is TGCGCCAGCAGCTTGGATAGCGGGGGGGGCAATGAGCAGTTCTTC. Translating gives CASSLDSGGGNEQFF.

The CDR3 spells CASSEGYAGTDTQYF. CDR3 in DNA: TGTGCCAGCAGTGAAGGTTACGCGGGCACAGATACGCAGTATTTT. J is TRBJ2-3 and V is TRBV25-1; D not certain. This CDR3 contains 15 residues. Germline CDR1 and CDR2: MGHDK and SYGVNS. The germline V and J ends were trimmed by 2 bases and 1 base, with 10 bases remaining between them. Drawing the rest from reference TRBV25-1 and TRBJ2-3, the complete variable domain is EADIYQTPRYLVIGTGKKITLECSQTMGHDKMYWYQQDPGMELHLIHYSYGVNSTEKGDLSSESTVSRIRTEHFPLTLESARPSHTSQYLCASSEGYAGTDTQYFGPGTRLTVL.

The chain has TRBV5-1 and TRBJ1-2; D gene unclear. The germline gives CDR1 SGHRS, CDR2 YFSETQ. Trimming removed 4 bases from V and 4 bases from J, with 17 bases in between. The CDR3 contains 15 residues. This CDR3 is CASSPGRVLGYGYTF. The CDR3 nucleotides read TGCGCCAGCAGCCCTGGGAGGGTTTTGGGCTATGGCTACACCTTC.

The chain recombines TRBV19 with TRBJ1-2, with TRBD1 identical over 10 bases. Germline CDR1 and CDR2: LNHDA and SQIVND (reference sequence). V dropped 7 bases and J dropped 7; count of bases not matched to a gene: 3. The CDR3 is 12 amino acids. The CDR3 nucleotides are TGTGCCAGTACCCGGACAGGGGGTGGCTACACCTTC. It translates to CASTRTGGGYTF.

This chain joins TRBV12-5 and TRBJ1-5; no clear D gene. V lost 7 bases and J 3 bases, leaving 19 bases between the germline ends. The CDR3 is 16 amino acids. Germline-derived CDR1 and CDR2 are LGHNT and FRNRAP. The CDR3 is CASALPGGVNNQPQHF. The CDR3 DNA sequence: TGTGCTAGTGCCCTTCCCGGAGGCGTGAACAATCAGCCCCAGCATTTT.

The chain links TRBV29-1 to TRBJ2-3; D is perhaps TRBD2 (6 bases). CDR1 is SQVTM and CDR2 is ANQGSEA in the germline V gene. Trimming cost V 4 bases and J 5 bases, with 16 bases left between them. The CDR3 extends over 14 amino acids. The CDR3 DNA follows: TGCAGCGTTGTTTCACGGGGGTTCCAAGATACGCAGTATTTT. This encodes CSVVSRGFQDTQYF.

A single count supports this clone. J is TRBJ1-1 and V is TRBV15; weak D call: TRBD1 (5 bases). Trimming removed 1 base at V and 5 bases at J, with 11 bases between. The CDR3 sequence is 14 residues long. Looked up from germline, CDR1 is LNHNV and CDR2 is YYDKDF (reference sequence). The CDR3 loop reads CATSRGGRATEAFF. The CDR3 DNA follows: TGTGCCACCAGCAGAGGGGGGAGGGCTACTGAAGCTTTCTTT.

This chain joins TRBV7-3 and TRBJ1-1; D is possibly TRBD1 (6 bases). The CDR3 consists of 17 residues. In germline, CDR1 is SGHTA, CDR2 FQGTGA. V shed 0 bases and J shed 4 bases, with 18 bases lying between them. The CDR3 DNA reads TGTGCCAGCAGCTTAACGGGGGCAGGACTCGGCGGCACTGAAGCTTTCTTT. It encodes CASSLTGAGLGGTEAFF.

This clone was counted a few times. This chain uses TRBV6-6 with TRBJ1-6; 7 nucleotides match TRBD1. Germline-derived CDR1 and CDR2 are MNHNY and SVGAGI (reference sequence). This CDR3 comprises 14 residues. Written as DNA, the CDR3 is TGTGCTGCGGGGCGGGGACAGCTATATTCACCCCTCCACTTT. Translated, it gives CAAGRGQLYSPLHF.

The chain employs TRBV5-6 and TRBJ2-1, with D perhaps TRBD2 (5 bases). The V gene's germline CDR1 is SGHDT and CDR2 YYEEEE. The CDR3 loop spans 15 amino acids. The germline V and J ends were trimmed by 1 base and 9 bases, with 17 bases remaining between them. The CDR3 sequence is CASSLPSRWESEQFF. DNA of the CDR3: TGTGCCAGCAGCTTGCCATCCCGGTGGGAGAGTGAGCAGTTCTTC.

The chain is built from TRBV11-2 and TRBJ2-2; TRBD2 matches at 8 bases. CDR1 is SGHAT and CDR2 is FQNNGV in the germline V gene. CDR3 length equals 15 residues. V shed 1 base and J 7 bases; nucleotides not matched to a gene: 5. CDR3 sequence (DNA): TGTGCCAGCAGCTTAGCGGGAGGGCCGAGCGGGGAGCTGTTTTTT. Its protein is CASSLAGGPSGELFF.

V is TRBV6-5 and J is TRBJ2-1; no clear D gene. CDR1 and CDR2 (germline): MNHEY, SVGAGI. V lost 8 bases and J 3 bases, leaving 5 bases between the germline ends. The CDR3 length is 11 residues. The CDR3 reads CASHYYNEQFF. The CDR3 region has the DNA TGTGCCAGCCACTACTACAATGAGCAGTTCTTC.

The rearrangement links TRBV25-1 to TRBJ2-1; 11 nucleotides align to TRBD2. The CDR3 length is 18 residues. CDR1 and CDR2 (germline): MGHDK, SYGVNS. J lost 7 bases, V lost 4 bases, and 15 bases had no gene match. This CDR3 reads CASSVVPQLAGARNEQFF. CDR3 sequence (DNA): TGTGCCAGCAGTGTTGTCCCCCAACTAGCGGGAGCGAGGAATGAGCAGTTCTTC.

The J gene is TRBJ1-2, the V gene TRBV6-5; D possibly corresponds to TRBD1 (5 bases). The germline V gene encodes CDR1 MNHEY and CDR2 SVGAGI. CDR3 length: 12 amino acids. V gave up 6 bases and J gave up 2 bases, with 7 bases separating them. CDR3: CASRTGNYGYTF. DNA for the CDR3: TGTGCCAGCAGAACAGGAAACTATGGCTACACCTTC.

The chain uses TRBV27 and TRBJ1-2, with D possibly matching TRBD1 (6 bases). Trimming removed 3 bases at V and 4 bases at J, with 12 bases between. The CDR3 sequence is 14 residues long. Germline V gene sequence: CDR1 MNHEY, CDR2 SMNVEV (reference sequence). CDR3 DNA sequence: TGTGCCAGCAGTTTCCGGGGGGCGGTCTATGGCTACACCTTC. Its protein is CASSFRGAVYGYTF.

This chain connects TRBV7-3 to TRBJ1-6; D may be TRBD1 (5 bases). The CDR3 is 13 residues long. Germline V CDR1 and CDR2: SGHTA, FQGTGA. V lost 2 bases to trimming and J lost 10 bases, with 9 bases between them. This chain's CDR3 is CASSLGAESPLHF. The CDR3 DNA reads TGTGCCAGCAGCTTAGGGGCAGAGTCACCCCTCCACTTT.